These 4 T cell receptor beta chains came from one sample sequenced in a study of T cells in Graves' hyperthyroidism and ophthalmopathy. The TCR beta CDR3 regions underwent amplification using RNA transcripts as the source. In the first-round RT-PCR of the TCR CDR3, the HTBI primer set was used. TCRdb re-called the multiplex PCR reads through MiXCR, storing one row per CDR3 protein. The sample carries roughly 570,000 distinct CDR3 sequences, just over 45% recorded once. Sequences were obtained from peripheral blood or thyroid tissue (not recorded which). Receptor source: an adult woman with Graves' disease, either hyperthyroidism or ophthalmopathy (not recorded which).

The chain combines TRBV20-1 with TRBJ2-7, with D possibly TRBD1 on 6 matching bases. The germline gives CDR1 DFQATT, CDR2 SNEGSKA (reference sequence). V dropped 5 bases and J dropped 6 bases, with 20 bases sitting between them. This CDR3 is 14 amino acids long. The CDR3, as DNA: TGCAGTGCTTGGCCCGGACAGTCAACTGCCGAGCAGTACTTC. Amino acid sequence: CSAWPGQSTAEQYF.

There are many counts of this clonotype. J is TRBJ2-5 and V is TRBV6-1, with 9 bases lining up with TRBD2. Germline V lookup: CDR1 MNHNS, CDR2 SASEGT. Trimming removed 9 bases from V and 2 bases from J; junction bases left unmatched: 4. This CDR3 is 13 amino acids long. DNA for the CDR3: TGTGCCAGATCAGCGGGGGGACAAGAGACCCAGTACTTC. This sequence encodes CARSAGGQETQYF.

V is TRBV7-9 and J is TRBJ1-1; D gene unclear. Germline V gives CDR1 SEHNR, CDR2 FQNEAQ (reference sequence). CDR3 length: 15 residues. The germline V and J ends were trimmed by 4 bases and 4 bases, with 16 bases remaining between them. CDR3 sequence reads: CASSSAWREVTEAFF. CDR3 DNA: TGTGCCAGCAGCTCGGCCTGGAGAGAGGTCACTGAAGCTTTCTTT.

The chain recombines TRBV29-1 with TRBJ1-1; D unresolved. Per germline, CDR1 SQVTM and CDR2 ANQGSEA. Trimming cost V 7 bases and J 4 bases, with 1 base left between them. The CDR3 spans 8 residues. The CDR3 reads CSGTEAFF. The CDR3, as DNA: TGCAGCGGCACTGAAGCTTTCTTT.